This T cell receptor (beta chain) was recovered during a study of cytomegalovirus exposure and HLA in healthy donors. PCR employed 60 Vbeta and 13 Jbeta primers. Profiling relied on immunoSEQ multiplex PCR, and the TCRdb table lists in-frame clones only, not all of them. The repertoire holds around 44,000 clones, with 87% as singletons. The junction had 7 bases not matched to a gene; V was cut back by 5 bases and J by 5 bases. This CDR3 is 13 amino acids long. Germline V CDR1 and CDR2: SQVTM, ANQGSEA. The TCR originated in a middle-aged woman in good health and CMV-seropositive. The sample taken for sequencing was PBMCs. This rearrangement joins TRBV29-1 to TRBJ2-7; 9 nucleotides match TRBD1. Here the CDR3 DNA reads TGCAGCGTTACCCAGACAGGGGGGAACGAGCAGTACTTC. Its translation: CSVTQTGGNEQYF.